The present T cell receptor (beta chain) was sequenced within a study of cytomegalovirus exposure and HLA in healthy donors. Study at large: Genotyping showed approximately 81% of roughly 400 donors falling in the Caucasian-associated ancestry cluster.

V shed 4 bases and J 4 bases; nucleotides not matched to a gene: 7. This CDR3 comprises 16 residues. Germline lookup yields CDR1 MNHNS and CDR2 SASEGT. The PCR was carried out with 60 Vbeta primers and 13 Jbeta primers. Sequenced by immunoSEQ multiplex PCR; TCRdb stores in-frame clones only, minus some. The sample holds about 100,000 clones, around 80% seen once. The rearrangement uses TRBV6-1 and TRBJ1-5; 10 nucleotides line up with TRBD1. This clonotype was sampled from a woman between 55 and 75 years old in good health and CMV-seronegative. Input material: PBMCs. The DNA of the CDR3 is TGTGCCAGCAGTGTCCTACCGGGACAGGGGAATCAGCCCCAGCATTTT. The encoded protein is CASSVLPGQGNQPQHF.